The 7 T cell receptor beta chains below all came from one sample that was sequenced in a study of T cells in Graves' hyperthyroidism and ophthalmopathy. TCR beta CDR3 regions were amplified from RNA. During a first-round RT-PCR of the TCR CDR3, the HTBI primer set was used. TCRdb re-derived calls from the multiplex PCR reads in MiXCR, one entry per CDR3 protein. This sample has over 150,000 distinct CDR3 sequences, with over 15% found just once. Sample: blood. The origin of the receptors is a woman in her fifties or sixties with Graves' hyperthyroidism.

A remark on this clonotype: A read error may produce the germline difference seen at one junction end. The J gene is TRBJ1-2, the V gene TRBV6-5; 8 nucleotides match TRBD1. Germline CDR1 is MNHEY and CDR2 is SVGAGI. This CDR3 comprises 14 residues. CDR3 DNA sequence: TGTGCCGGCAGGTACGGGACAGGCCCGGAGGGCTACACCTTC. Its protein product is CAGRYGTGPEGYTF.

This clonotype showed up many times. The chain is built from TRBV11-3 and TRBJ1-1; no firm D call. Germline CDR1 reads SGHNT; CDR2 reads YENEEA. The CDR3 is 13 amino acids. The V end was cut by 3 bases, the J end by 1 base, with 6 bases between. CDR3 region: CASSFDGNTEAFF. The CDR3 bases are TGTGCCAGCAGCTTCGACGGGAACACTGAAGCTTTCTTT.

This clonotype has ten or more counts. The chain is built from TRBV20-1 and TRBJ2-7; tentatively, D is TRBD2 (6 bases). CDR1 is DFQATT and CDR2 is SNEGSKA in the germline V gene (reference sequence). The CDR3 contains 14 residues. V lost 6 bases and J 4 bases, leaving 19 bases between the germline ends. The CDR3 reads CSAARTGEGYEQYF. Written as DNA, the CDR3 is TGCAGTGCGGCCAGGACGGGAGAGGGTTACGAGCAGTACTTC.

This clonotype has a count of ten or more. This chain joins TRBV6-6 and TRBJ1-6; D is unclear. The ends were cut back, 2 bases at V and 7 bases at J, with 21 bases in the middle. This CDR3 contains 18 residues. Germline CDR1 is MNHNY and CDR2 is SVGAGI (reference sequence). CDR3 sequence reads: CASSYPYILGAENSPLHF. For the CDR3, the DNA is TGTGCCAGCAGTTACCCCTACATCCTGGGAGCGGAAAATTCACCCCTCCACTTT.

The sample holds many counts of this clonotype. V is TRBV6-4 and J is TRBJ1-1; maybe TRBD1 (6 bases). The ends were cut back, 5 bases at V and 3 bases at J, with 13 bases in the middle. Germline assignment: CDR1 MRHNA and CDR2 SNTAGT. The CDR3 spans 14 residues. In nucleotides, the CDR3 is TGTGCCAGCAGTTACAGGGCCGAGGACACTGAAGCTTTCTTT. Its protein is CASSYRAEDTEAFF.

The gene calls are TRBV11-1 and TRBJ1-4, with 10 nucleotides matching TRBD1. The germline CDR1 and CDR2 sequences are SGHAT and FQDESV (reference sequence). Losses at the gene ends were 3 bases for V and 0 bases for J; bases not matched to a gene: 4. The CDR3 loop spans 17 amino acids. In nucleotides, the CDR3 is TGTGCCAGCAGCTTCGGGACAGGGGCTACAACTAATGAAAAACTGTTTTTT. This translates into CASSFGTGATTNEKLFF.

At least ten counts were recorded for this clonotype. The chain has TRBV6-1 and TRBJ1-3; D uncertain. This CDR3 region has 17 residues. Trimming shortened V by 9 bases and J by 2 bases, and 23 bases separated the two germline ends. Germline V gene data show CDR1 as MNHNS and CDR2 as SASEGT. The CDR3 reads CASRREIGTSAGNTIYF. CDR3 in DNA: TGTGCCAGTCGACGGGAAATCGGAACATCGGCTGGAAACACCATATATTTT.